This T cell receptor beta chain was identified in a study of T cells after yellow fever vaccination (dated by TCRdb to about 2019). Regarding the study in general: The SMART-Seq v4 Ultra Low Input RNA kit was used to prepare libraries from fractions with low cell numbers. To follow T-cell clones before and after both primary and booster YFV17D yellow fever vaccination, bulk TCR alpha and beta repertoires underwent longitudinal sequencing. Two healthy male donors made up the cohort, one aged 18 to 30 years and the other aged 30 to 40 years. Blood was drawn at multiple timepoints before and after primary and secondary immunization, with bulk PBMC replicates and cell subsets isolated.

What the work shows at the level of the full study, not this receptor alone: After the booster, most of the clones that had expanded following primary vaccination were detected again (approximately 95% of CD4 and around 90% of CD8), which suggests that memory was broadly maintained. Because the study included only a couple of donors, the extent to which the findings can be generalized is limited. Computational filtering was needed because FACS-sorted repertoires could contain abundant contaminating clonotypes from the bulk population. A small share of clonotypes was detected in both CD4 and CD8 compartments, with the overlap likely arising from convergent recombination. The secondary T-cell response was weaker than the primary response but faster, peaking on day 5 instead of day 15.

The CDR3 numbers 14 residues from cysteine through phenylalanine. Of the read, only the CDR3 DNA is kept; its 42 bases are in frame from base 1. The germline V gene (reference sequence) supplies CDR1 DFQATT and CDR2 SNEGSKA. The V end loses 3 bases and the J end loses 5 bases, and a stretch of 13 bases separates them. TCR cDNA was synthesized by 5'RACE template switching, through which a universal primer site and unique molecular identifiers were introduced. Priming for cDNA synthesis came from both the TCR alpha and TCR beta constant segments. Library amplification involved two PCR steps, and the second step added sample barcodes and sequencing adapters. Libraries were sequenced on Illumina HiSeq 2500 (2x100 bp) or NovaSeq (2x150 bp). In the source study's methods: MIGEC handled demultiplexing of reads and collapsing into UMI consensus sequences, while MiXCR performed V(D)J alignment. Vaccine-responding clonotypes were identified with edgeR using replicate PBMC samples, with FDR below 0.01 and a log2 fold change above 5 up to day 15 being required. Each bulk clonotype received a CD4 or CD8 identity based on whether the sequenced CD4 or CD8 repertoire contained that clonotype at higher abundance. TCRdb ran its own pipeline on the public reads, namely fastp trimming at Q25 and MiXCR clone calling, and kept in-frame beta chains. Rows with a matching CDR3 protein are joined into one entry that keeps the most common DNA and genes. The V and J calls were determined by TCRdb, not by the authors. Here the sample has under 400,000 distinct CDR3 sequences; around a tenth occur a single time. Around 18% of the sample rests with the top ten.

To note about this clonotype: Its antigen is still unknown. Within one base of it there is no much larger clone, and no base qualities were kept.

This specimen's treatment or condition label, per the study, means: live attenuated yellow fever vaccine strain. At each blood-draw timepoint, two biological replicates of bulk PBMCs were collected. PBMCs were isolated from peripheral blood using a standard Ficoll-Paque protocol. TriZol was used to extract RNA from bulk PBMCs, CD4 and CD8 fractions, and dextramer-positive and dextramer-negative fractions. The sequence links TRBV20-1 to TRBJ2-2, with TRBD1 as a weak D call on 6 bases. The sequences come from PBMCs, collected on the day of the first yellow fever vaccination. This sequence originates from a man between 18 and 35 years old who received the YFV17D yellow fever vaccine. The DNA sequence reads TGCAGTGCTAGCCTGACAGGACCTACCGGGGAGCTGTTTTTT. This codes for CSASLTGPTGELFF.